Listed below are T cell receptor beta chains from one sample, sequenced in a study of T cells in narcolepsy. TCRdb's table, derived via immunoSEQ multiplex PCR, lists solely in-frame clones and lacks some. Of some 32,000 clones in the sample, approximately 78% are singletons; the top ten hold 1.2%. Sequencing was done on a sample of CD45RA- memory CD4+ T cells from PBMCs. The receptors were sampled from a human donor with narcolepsy. Each CDR3 is given with its conserved first and last residue. Fields, in order: V gene, CDR3 length, J gene, D gene, clone size, CDR3 protein, CDR3 DNA. D genes are given only for firm matches. Only some rows state a clone size, as once, few, many or a class for expanded clones.

>TRBV2|15|TRBJ2-2|TRBD1|.
CASSPRTGNTGELFF
TGTGCCAGCAGTCCTCGGACAGGGAACACCGGGGAGCTGTTTTTT
>TRBV11-1|13|TRBJ1-3|.|.
CASAHPSGNTIYF
TGTGCCAGCGCACATCCCTCTGGAAACACCATATATTTT
>TRBV2|14|TRBJ2-7|.|.
CASSEEATAGEQYF
TGTGCCAGCAGTGAAGAGGCGACCGCAGGGGAGCAGTACTTC
>TRBV7-2|14|TRBJ1-4|.|few
CASSLSFGNEKLFF
TGTGCCAGCAGCCTTTCGTTCGGTAATGAAAAACTGTTTTTT
>TRBV18|15|TRBJ2-1|.|.
CASSPMASSYNEQFF
TGTGCCAGCTCACCAATGGCAAGCTCCTACAATGAGCAGTTCTTC
>TRBV30|14|TRBJ1-2|.|.
CAWTPDGRGHGYTF
TGTGCCTGGACCCCGGACGGGCGCGGCCATGGCTACACCTTC
>TRBV19|12|TRBJ2-7|.|.
CASSPTPYEQYF
TGTGCCAGTAGTCCTACTCCCTACGAGCAGTACTTC
>TRBV19|13|TRBJ1-1|.|.
CASTQWSGTEAFF
TGTGCCAGTACCCAGTGGAGCGGCACTGAAGCTTTCTTT
>TRBV19|14|TRBJ2-4|TRBD1|.
CASSAQGGKNIQYF
TGTGCCAGTAGTGCACAGGGGGGAAAAAACATTCAGTACTTC
>TRBV6-6|16|TRBJ1-5|.|.
CASSWRRADSNQPQHF
TGTGCCAGCAGTTGGAGGAGGGCAGATAGCAATCAGCCCCAGCATTTT
>TRBV19|14|TRBJ2-5|TRBD1|.
CASSIGQGQETQYF
TGTGCCAGTAGTATTGGACAGGGCCAAGAGACCCAGTACTTC
>TRBV2|16|TRBJ2-4|TRBD2|.
CASSEASGRAVGIQYF
TGTGCCAGCAGTGAAGCTAGCGGGAGGGCCGTTGGCATTCAGTACTTC
>TRBV29-1|12|TRBJ2-7|.|.
CSVGDGTYEQYF
TGCAGCGTTGGGGACGGTACCTACGAGCAGTACTTC
>TRBV2|12|TRBJ2-5|TRBD1|once
CASRGQGVTQYF
TGTGCCAGCAGGGGACAGGGGGTGACCCAGTACTTC
>TRBV27|14|TRBJ2-7|.|.
CASSLQGSLGEQYF
TGTGCCAGCAGTCTACAGGGATCGCTAGGCGAGCAGTACTTC
>TRBV5-4|19|TRBJ2-1|TRBD2|.
CASSHSGTSGRSAYNEQFF
TGTGCCAGCAGTCACTCCGGGACTAGCGGGAGATCGGCCTACAATGAGCAGTTCTTC
>TRBV6-1|13|TRBJ2-3|.|.
CASNRGSTDTQYF
TGTGCCAGCAACCGGGGAAGCACAGATACGCAGTATTTT
>TRBV2|10|TRBJ2-5|.|.
CASGSKAQYF
TGTGCCAGCGGCTCCAAGGCCCAGTACTTC
>TRBV19|12|TRBJ2-2|.|.
CASRGRTGELFF
TGTGCCAGTAGGGGCAGAACCGGGGAGCTGTTTTTT
>TRBV4-2|14|TRBJ2-5|.|.
CASRKGGTGETQYF
TGTGCCAGCCGTAAGGGAGGTACCGGCGAGACCCAGTACTTC
>TRBV5-1|17|TRBJ1-1|TRBD1|once
CASSIAPLDRGNTEAFF
TGCGCCAGCAGCATAGCGCCCCTAGACAGGGGCAACACTGAAGCTTTCTTT
>TRBV5-1|17|TRBJ1-1|.|.
CASSLGGLSRFDTEAFF
TGCGCCAGCAGCTTGGGTGGCTTAAGTCGGTTTGACACTGAAGCTTTCTTT
>TRBV4-2|15|TRBJ2-3|TRBD2|.
CASSQGTSGSGTQYF
TGTGCCAGCAGCCAAGGGACTAGCGGGAGTGGTACGCAGTATTTT
>TRBV5-1|13|TRBJ1-4|.|.
CASRGNSDEKLFF
TGCGCCAGCAGGGGCAACTCAGATGAAAAACTGTTTTTT
>TRBV7-6|15|TRBJ2-1|TRBD1|.
CASSLTGGPDNEQFF
TGTGCCAGCAGCTTGACAGGGGGCCCGGACAATGAGCAGTTCTTC
>TRBV2|17|TRBJ2-3|TRBD2|.
CASSSFRASGTADTQYF
TGTGCCAGCAGTTCTTTCCGGGCTAGCGGGACGGCAGATACGCAGTATTTT
>TRBV7-2|13|TRBJ1-2|TRBD1|.
CASSSDRPSISTF
TGTGCCAGCAGCTCGGACAGGCCCTCGATCAGTACCTTC
>TRBV29-1|12|TRBJ1-1|TRBD1|.
CSSWDRGTEAFF
TGCAGCTCCTGGGACAGAGGCACTGAAGCCTTCTTT
>TRBV12-5|15|TRBJ1-5|TRBD1|.
CASGPPGTGTMAQHF
TGTGCTAGTGGACCGCCCGGGACAGGGACCATGGCCCAGCATTTT
>TRBV6-6|15|TRBJ2-1|.|.
CASSYRIAAYNEQFF
TGTGCCAGCAGTTACCGGATAGCGGCGTACAATGAGCAGTTCTTC
>TRBV5-1|13|TRBJ2-2|.|.
CASSFQGTGELFF
TGCGCCAGCAGCTTCCAGGGTACCGGGGAGCTGTTTTTT
>TRBV7-2|15|TRBJ2-1|TRBD2|.
CASSLISGGFNEQFF
TGTGCCAGCAGCTTAATCAGCGGGGGCTTCAATGAGCAGTTCTTC
>TRBV6-6|16|TRBJ1-5|TRBD1|.
CASSPGQGAFNQPQHF
TGTGCCAGCAGTCCTGGACAGGGGGCCTTCAATCAGCCCCAGCATTTT
>TRBV5-4|13|TRBJ2-5|.|once
CASVGPGGETQYF
TGTGCCAGCGTTGGCCCCGGTGGGGAGACCCAGTACTTC
>TRBV11-3|13|TRBJ2-6|.|.
CASSRTGANVLTF
TGTGCCAGCAGCCGCACTGGGGCCAACGTCCTGACTTTC
>TRBV7-9|13|TRBJ2-5|.|few
CASSRGLQETQYF
TGTGCCAGCAGTCGGGGCCTCCAAGAGACCCAGTACTTC
>TRBV19|15|TRBJ2-7|.|.
CASSIVGTSSYEQYF
TGTGCCAGTAGTATAGTAGGGACGTCCTCCTACGAGCAGTACTTC
>TRBV30|15|TRBJ2-7|.|few
CAWRTGIASSGEQYF
TGTGCCTGGAGAACAGGGATAGCATCGTCTGGCGAGCAGTACTTC
>TRBV5-1|18|TRBJ2-5|TRBD2|.
CASSLGLAGGTLSETQYF
TGCGCCAGCAGCTTGGGACTAGCGGGGGGAACTCTATCAGAGACCCAGTACTTC
>TRBV7-9|15|TRBJ2-4|TRBD2|.
CASSVRGGAKNIQYF
TGTGCCAGCAGCGTCCGCGGGGGGGCCAAAAACATTCAGTACTTC
>TRBV5-1|16|TRBJ2-7|TRBD1|.
CASSRNGDRDTYEQYF
TGCGCCAGCAGCCGAAACGGGGACAGGGACACCTACGAGCAGTACTTC
>TRBV18|15|TRBJ2-3|.|.
CASSPPRVYTDTQYF
TGTGCCAGCTCACCACCAAGGGTTTACACAGATACGCAGTATTTT
>TRBV4-2|16|TRBJ1-6|TRBD1|.
CASSQMAGGLDSPLHF
TGTGCCAGCAGCCAAATGGCAGGGGGCCTCGACTCACCCCTCCACTTT
>TRBV9|16|TRBJ2-3|TRBD2|.
CASSVAGLAGDYTQYF
TGTGCCAGCAGCGTAGCGGGACTAGCGGGGGACTATACGCAGTATTTT
>TRBV29-1|12|TRBJ2-7|.|.
CSALTGPYEQYF
TGCAGCGCATTGACAGGACCCTACGAGCAGTACTTC